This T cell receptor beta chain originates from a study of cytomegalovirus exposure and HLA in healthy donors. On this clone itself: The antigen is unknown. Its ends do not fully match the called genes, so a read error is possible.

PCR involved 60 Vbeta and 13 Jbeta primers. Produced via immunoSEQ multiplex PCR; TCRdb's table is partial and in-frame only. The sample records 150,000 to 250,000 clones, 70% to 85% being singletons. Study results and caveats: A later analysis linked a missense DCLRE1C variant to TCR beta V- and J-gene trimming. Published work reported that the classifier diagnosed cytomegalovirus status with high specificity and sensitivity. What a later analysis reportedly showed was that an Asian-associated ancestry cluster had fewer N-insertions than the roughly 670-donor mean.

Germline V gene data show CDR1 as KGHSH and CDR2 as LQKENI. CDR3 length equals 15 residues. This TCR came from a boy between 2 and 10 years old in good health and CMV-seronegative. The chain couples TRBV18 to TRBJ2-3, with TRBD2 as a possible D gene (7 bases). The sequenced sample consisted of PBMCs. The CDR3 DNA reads TGTGTCAGCAAACCCTGGGGGGGCCGTACAGATACGCAGTATTTT. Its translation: CVSKPWGGRTDTQYF.